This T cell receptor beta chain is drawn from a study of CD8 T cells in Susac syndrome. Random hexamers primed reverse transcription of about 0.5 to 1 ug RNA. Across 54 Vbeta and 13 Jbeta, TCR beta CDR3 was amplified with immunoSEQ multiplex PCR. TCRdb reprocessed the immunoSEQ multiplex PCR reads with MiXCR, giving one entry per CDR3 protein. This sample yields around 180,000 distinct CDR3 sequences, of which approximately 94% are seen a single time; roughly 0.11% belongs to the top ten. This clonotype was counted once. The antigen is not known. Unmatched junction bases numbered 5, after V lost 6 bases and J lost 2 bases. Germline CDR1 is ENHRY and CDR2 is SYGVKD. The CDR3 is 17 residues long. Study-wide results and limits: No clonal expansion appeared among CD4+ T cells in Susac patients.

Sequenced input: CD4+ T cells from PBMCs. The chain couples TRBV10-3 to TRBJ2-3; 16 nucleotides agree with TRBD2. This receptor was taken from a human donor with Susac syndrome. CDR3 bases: TGTGCCATCAGGGGACTAGCGGGGGGGCGCGACACAGATACGCAGTATTTT. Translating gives CAIRGLAGGRDTDTQYF.